The 26 T cell receptor beta chains below were found in one sample sequenced in a study of T cells after yellow fever vaccination (dated by TCRdb to between 2019 and 2020). Interpreted using the paper, the treatment or condition label stands for: live attenuated yellow fever vaccine strain. Libraries were made using 5' RACE. Sequencing used an Illumina NovaSeq 6000. In TCRdb, the public reads were trimmed at Q25 with fastp and aligned with MiXCR, with productive beta chains retained. Each entry merges the rows of one CDR3 protein and shows their most common DNA and genes. This sample holds 300,000 to 400,000 distinct CDR3 sequences; 3.5% to 4.5% were observed only once. The ten largest clones represent 20% to 25% of the sample. The sample here was PBMCs, taken 5 days after the yellow fever booster vaccination. The source of these receptors is a man aged 18 to 29 who received the YFV17D yellow fever vaccine.

This clonotype has a count of ten or more. V gene TRBV5-1 combines with J gene TRBJ2-1, with D hard to call. This CDR3 region has 14 residues. V was cut by 2 bases and J by 1 base, with 7 bases left in between. Looked up from germline, CDR1 is SGHRS and CDR2 is YFSETQ. CDR3 coding DNA: TGCGCCAGCAGCTTAACACCGTCCTACAATGAGCAGTTCTTC. It codes for CASSLTPSYNEQFF.

In this sample, this clonotype turned up many times. The missing conserved phenylalanine or tryptophan at the end of this CDR3 makes a read error likely. Because the CDR3's place on the DNA is in doubt, the DNA is left out and the CDR3 is given as listed by TCRdb. The chain uses TRBV20-1 and TRBJ2-7; no DNA check was done on the table's D call, TRBD2. CDR1 is DFQATT and CDR2 is SNEGSKA in the germline V gene (reference sequence). Ends included, the CDR3 has 10 residues. The CDR3 protein is CSARVGGGTL.

This clonotype has only a few counts. The chain joins TRBV4-1 to TRBJ2-7; 10 bases fit TRBD2. Germline assignment: CDR1 MGHRA and CDR2 YSYEKL. CDR3 length: 15 amino acids. After removal of 1 base from V and 7 bases from J, the junction contained 7 bases not matched to a gene. The CDR3 region is CASSQVLAGDKEQYF. The DNA of the CDR3 is TGCGCCAGCAGCCAAGTCCTAGCGGGGGACAAGGAGCAGTACTTC.

This clonotype has just a few counts. The chain employs TRBV4-3 and TRBJ2-3; 7 positions agree with TRBD1. The CDR3 runs 15 residues. Germline V gene lookup returns CDR1 LGHNA and CDR2 YSLEER. The V and J ends lost 3 bases and 5 bases, in that order; junction bases with no gene match: 8. DNA for the CDR3: TGCGCCAGCAGCCAGATGACAGGGACGGTAGATACGCAGTATTTT. Encoded protein: CASSQMTGTVDTQYF.

V usage is TRBV24-1 and J usage is TRBJ2-2, with D perhaps TRBD2 (6 bases). Germline V gene data show CDR1 as KGHDR and CDR2 as SFDVKD. Trimming removed 5 bases from V and 5 bases from J, with 17 bases in between. The CDR3 runs 16 residues. The CDR3 region has the DNA TGTGCCACCAGTGCCCCGGGTAGCGGAACTACCGGGGAGCTGTTTTTT. This encodes CATSAPGSGTTGELFF.

This clonotype was seen repeatedly, ten times or more. The chain couples TRBV7-2 to TRBJ2-3; D remains ambiguous. V shed 3 bases and J shed 2 bases, with 9 bases lying between them. Germline V lookup: CDR1 SGHTA, CDR2 FQGNSA. The CDR3 has 14 residues. CDR3 amino acids: CASSLAYNTDTQYF. The CDR3 DNA sequence: TGTGCCAGCAGCTTGGCCTATAACACAGATACGCAGTATTTT.

This clonotype was observed many times. This rearrangement joins TRBV7-2 to TRBJ2-3; the match to TRBD1 covers 10 bases. Trimming at V came to 6 bases and at J to 4 bases, leaving 4 bases not matched to a gene. This CDR3 is 14 amino acids long. CDR1 and CDR2 (germline): SGHTA, FQGNSA. CDR3 DNA sequence: TGTGCCAGCAGTAGACAGGGGGCGGCAGATACGCAGTATTTT. The encoded protein is CASSRQGAADTQYF. Using reference TRBV7-2 and TRBJ2-3 for the parts outside the CDR3, the full variable domain is GAGVSQSPSNKVTEKGKDVELRCDPISGHTALYWYRQSLGQGLEFLIYFQGNSAPDKSGLPSDRFSAERTGGSVSTLTIQRTQQEDSAVYLCASSRQGAADTQYFGPGTRLTVL.

The chain is built from TRBV19 and TRBJ2-7, with 9 bases lining up with TRBD1. Germline V gives CDR1 LNHDA, CDR2 SQIVND (reference sequence). Trimming cost V 6 bases and J 3 bases; bases outside gene matches: 9. The CDR3 loop spans 15 amino acids. CDR3 residues: CASRIQGTGNYEQYF. In nucleotides, the CDR3 is TGTGCCAGTAGAATACAAGGGACAGGGAACTACGAGCAGTACTTC.

There are a few counts of this clonotype. V gene TRBV3-1 combines with J gene TRBJ2-1, with TRBD1 matching over 8 bases. CDR3 length: 15 residues. V lost 0 bases, J lost 13 bases, and 11 bases stayed unmatched. Germline V gene sequence: CDR1 LGHDT, CDR2 YNNKEL (reference sequence). In DNA, the CDR3 is TGTGCCAGCAGCCAAGATATAGCAGGGGGCCGTGGACAGTTCTTC. This translates into CASSQDIAGGRGQFF.

At least ten counts were recorded for this clonotype. The V call is TRBV10-2, the J call TRBJ2-3; D possibly matches TRBD1 or TRBD2 (5 bases each). The V end was cut by 3 bases, the J end by 1 base, with 14 bases between. The CDR3 is 16 residues long. Germline V CDR1 and CDR2: WSHSY, SAAADI. CDR3 residues: CASSDSGPPRTDTQYF. As DNA, the CDR3 is TGCGCCAGCAGTGATTCGGGACCACCTCGCACAGATACGCAGTATTTT.

This clonotype was picked up a small number of times. The rearrangement links TRBV12-3 or TRBV12-4 to TRBJ1-1; 8 bases line up with TRBD1. V lost 3 bases to trimming and J lost 6 bases; unmatched junction nucleotides: 6. CDR3 length: 14 residues. CDR3 sequence (DNA): TGTGCCAGCAGTTTCTACGGACAGGGAGCTGAAGCTTTCTTT. Amino acids: CASSFYGQGAEAFF.

This clonotype was seen ten or more times. V and J are TRBV5-1 and TRBJ1-1, with D possibly being TRBD1 (6 bases). The CDR3 covers 15 residues. Trimming removed 4 bases at V and 3 bases at J, with 16 bases between. CDR1 is SGHRS, CDR2 YFSETQ, per germline. The CDR3 DNA reads TGCGCCAGCAGCGAAATACAGGGTACCGACACTGAAGCTTTCTTT. It translates to CASSEIQGTDTEAFF.

This clonotype has at least ten counts. The gene calls are TRBV4-3 and TRBJ2-2; perhaps TRBD2 as D (6 bases). This CDR3 is built from 16 residues. V lost 1 base to trimming and J lost 1 base, with 10 bases between them. Germline V CDR1 and CDR2: LGHNA, YSLEER. The CDR3 loop reads CASSQAPTRNTGELFF. DNA of the CDR3: TGCGCCAGCAGCCAAGCCCCGACTAGGAACACCGGGGAGCTGTTTTTT.

The gene calls are TRBV19 and TRBJ1-6, with D hard to call. Germline V gene lookup returns CDR1 LNHDA and CDR2 SQIVND (reference sequence). The CDR3 is made up of 14 amino acids. Between the trimmed V and J ends, which lost 8 bases and 10 bases, there was a span of 18 bases. This CDR3 reads CASAVGMTASPLHF. CDR3 in DNA: TGTGCCAGTGCGGTTGGGATGACGGCCTCACCCCTCCACTTT. Supplemented by reference TRBV19 and TRBJ1-6, the full variable domain reads DGGITQSPKYLFRKEGQNVTLSCEQNLNHDAMYWYRQDPGQGLRLIYYSQIVNDFQKGDIAEGYSVSREKKESFPLTVTSAQKNPTAFYLCASAVGMTASPLHFGNGTRLTVT.

Many counts were recorded for this clonotype. The V and J genes are TRBV5-5 and TRBJ2-4; D tentatively fits TRBD1 or TRBD2 (6 bases each). Germline CDR1 is SGHKS and CDR2 is YYEKEE (reference sequence). The CDR3 consists of 16 residues. V lost 2 bases to trimming and J lost 0 bases, with 12 bases between them. CDR3 loop: CASSFIGGLAKNIQYF. CDR3 DNA sequence: TGTGCCAGCAGCTTTATAGGGGGGTTAGCCAAAAACATTCAGTACTTC.

This clonotype has more than one count but fewer than ten. This rearrangement joins TRBV10-3 to TRBJ2-6, with D perhaps TRBD1 or TRBD2 (5 bases each). Trimming pared 11 bases from V and 0 bases from J, leaving 17 bases between. The CDR3 spans 16 residues. Germline CDR1 is ENHRY and CDR2 is SYGVKD. The CDR3 region has the DNA TGTGCCGCCTCCGGGACGGCGATCTCTGGGGCCAACGTCCTGACTTTC. Amino acids: CAASGTAISGANVLTF.

In its sample, this clonotype was seen a few times. V and J are TRBV20-1 and TRBJ2-1, with D possibly TRBD1 on 5 matching bases. CDR1 and CDR2 (germline): DFQATT, SNEGSKA (reference sequence). Trimming pared 2 bases from V and 0 bases from J, leaving 14 bases between. This CDR3 has 16 residues. The DNA of the CDR3 is TGCAGTGCTAGAAACCCAGGGAAGAGCTCCTACAATGAGCAGTTCTTC. Its protein is CSARNPGKSSYNEQFF.

This clonotype was counted ten times or more. The J gene is TRBJ2-2, the V gene TRBV7-9, with D perhaps matching TRBD1 (5 bases). The CDR3 sequence is 14 residues long. CDR1 and CDR2 from the germline V gene are SEHNR and FQNEAQ (reference sequence). The germline V and J ends were trimmed by 5 bases and 5 bases, with 12 bases remaining between them. For the CDR3, the DNA is TGTGCCAGCAGCCCACAGGCCACAACCGGGGAGCTGTTTTTT. It translates to CASSPQATTGELFF.

This clonotype turned up a few times. This CDR3 reads CASSWKSGDADEQFF. The CDR3 DNA reads TGTGCCAGCAGCTGGAAGAGCGGGGATGCGGATGAGCAGTTCTTC. The V and J genes are TRBV5-4 and TRBJ2-1; 7 nucleotides align to TRBD2. Germline loops: CDR1 SGHNT, CDR2 YYREEE (reference sequence). The CDR3 totals 15 residues. The V segment lost 3 bases and the J segment 8 bases; nucleotides outside the gene matches: 11.

This clonotype was seen ten or more times. The chain employs TRBV6-2 or TRBV6-3 and TRBJ2-2, with D unresolved. The germline V gene encodes CDR1 MNHEY and CDR2 SVGEGT. The CDR3 covers 11 residues. V was shortened by 8 bases and J by 3 bases, with 4 bases between the two germline ends. The CDR3 DNA reads as TGTGCCAGCGGTCACACCGGGGAGCTGTTTTTT. It encodes CASGHTGELFF.

The gene calls are TRBV12-3 or TRBV12-4 and TRBJ2-4, with 8 bases fitting TRBD2. CDR3 length equals 16 residues. V shed 1 base, J shed 0 bases, and the junction held 2 bases outside the gene matches. The CDR3 DNA reads TGTGCCAGCAGTTTAGGGCGGGGGGAAGCCAAAAACATTCAGTACTTC. Amino acid sequence: CASSLGRGEAKNIQYF.

The chain recombines TRBV4-2 with TRBJ1-1, with 8 bases aligning to TRBD1. Germline V gene data show CDR1 as LGHNA and CDR2 as YNFKEQ. This CDR3 is 16 amino acids long. The trim removed 0 bases at V and 3 bases at J, leaving 6 bases unmatched. As DNA, the CDR3 is TGTGCCAGCAGCCAAGATGGGACAGGATGGTACACTGAAGCTTTCTTT. Its protein product is CASSQDGTGWYTEAFF.

This clonotype occurred a few times. The chain has TRBV4-2 and TRBJ2-3; no firm D call. The CDR3 totals 14 residues. CDR1 and CDR2 (germline): LGHNA, YNFKEQ. Trimming pared 0 bases from V and 6 bases from J, leaving 10 bases between. Here the CDR3 reads CASSQDPTTDTQYF. CDR3 nucleotide sequence: TGTGCCAGCAGCCAAGATCCAACTACCGATACGCAGTATTTT.

This clonotype was observed many times. The chain has TRBV14 and TRBJ2-3; a possible D gene is TRBD2 (6 bases). V lost 1 base and J lost 1, with 9 bases in between. Germline V lookup: CDR1 SGHDN, CDR2 FVKESK. This CDR3 comprises 15 residues. CDR3 nucleotides: TGTGCCAGCAGCCAAGTCCGCGGGGGCACAGATACGCAGTATTTT. Residues: CASSQVRGGTDTQYF.

This clonotype has a handful of counts. The chain links TRBV6-6 to TRBJ2-7; D uncertain. V lost 6 bases and J 7 bases, leaving 19 bases between the germline ends. CDR3 length: 14 amino acids. In germline, CDR1 is MNHNY, CDR2 SVGAGI (reference sequence). CDR3 nucleotide sequence: TGTGCCAGCAGCCGCGGAGTAAGTGTTGGGGAGCAGTACGTC. It is translated as CASSRGVSVGEQYV.

The chain couples TRBV5-1 to TRBJ2-6; D is undetermined. The V gene's germline CDR1 is SGHRS and CDR2 YFSETQ. Trimming removed 2 bases at V and 0 bases at J, with 9 bases between. CDR3 length: 16 residues. The CDR3 DNA reads TGCGCCAGCAGCTTTCTCACCCACTCTGGGGCCAACGTCCTGACTTTC. Translating gives CASSFLTHSGANVLTF.